What follows is one T cell receptor (beta chain) and its context. The antigen is not known. These data originate in a study of cytomegalovirus exposure and HLA in healthy donors. At the level of the study: Most donors, approximately 82% of several hundred genotyped, fell in the Caucasian-associated ancestry cluster.

There were likely unrecorded immune exposures, though donors were nominally healthy when sampled. In the PCR, 60 Vbeta and 13 Jbeta primers were used. Clones were sequenced by immunoSEQ multiplex PCR, and TCRdb holds only the in-frame ones, with some missing. The table shows around 99,000 clones, with roughly 80% occurring only once. General study points: Data from an earlier analysis indicated that most TCR beta V segments were productive either about 87% or about 30% of the time.

The source of this sequence is a woman aged 45 to 65 in good health and CMV-seropositive. Specimen: PBMCs.

The CDR3 region is CATRPGQGTTEAFF. In DNA form, the CDR3 reads TGTGCCACCCGGCCCGGACAGGGGACCACTGAAGCTTTCTTT. This chain uses TRBV6-4 with TRBJ1-1, with 9 bases matching TRBD1. Germline assignment: CDR1 MRHNA and CDR2 SNTAGT. The CDR3 spans 14 residues. Trimming at V came to 10 bases and at J to 4 bases, leaving 10 bases not matched to a gene.